Detailed here is one T cell receptor (beta chain). The target of this receptor is not known. No per-base quality is available; no much larger clone lies one base away. With the immunoSEQ assay, which is a bias-controlled multiplex PCR relying on V- and J-specific primers, TCR beta CDR3 regions were amplified from genomic DNA. A proprietary barcode and Illumina adapter sequences were added to the CDR3 amplicons in a second PCR step. An Illumina MiSeq instrument was used to sequence the CDR3 libraries. For the original study's pipeline: Export and quality control were done with immunoSEQ Analyzer 3.0, while downstream analyses used R Bioconductor and Immunarch. Only productive rearrangements in the normalized downsampled data set went into calculating the repertoire metrics. In the normalized cohort, clonotypes with more than 5 templates were defined as pathologically expanded. The Inverse Simpson Index served as the measure of repertoire diversity. To capture all clonotypes, CMV-specificity analyses were performed on the non-normalized data set. TCRdb retrieved this table from immuneACCESS and kept in-frame rearrangements only. Not all clones are present; in checked studies, unresolved V genes account for under half, and no reason is known for the remainder. D and trimming were read from the DNA, whereas the V and J calls and clone size are those reported in that table. The sample table lists under 9,500 clones, approximately 80% of them with a count of one. Clones ranked in the top ten supply approximately 5% of the sample.

The data belong to a study of T cell clonotyping in hematopoietic cell transplantation (dated by TCRdb to about 2021). Broadly, across the study: A total of 130 or so blood samples were gathered in the study from over 30 consecutive transplant recipients along with their related donors. Recruitment of patients was conducted between late 2015 and January 2017, and follow-up was continued until late 2020 or death.

Points the paper makes about the study in general: Recipient repertoires showed only a small fraction of overlap with donor repertoires, and over 95% appeared de novo at the given depth. Recipient TCR diversity fell after transplant, with pathologically expanded clonotypes rising progressively from day 30 to day 180. Broader TCR repertoire diversity after transplant was predicted by Inverse Simpson Index values from donors and from recipients before transplant. The sample size was limited and the cells went unsorted, which meant the CD4 and CD8 repertoire contributions could not be told apart.

Taken with the paper, the label for time point translates to: 180 days after allo-HCT. Blood from recipients was drawn roughly 28 days before transplant, then again at days 30, 100 and 180 after transplant. Nuclei Lysis Solution was used to extract genomic DNA from fresh or cryopreserved unfractionated peripheral blood mononuclear cells. The CDR3 has 17 amino acids, counting the end cysteine and phenylalanine. Just the 51-base CDR3 DNA is kept, in frame starting at base 1. V was cut back by 3 bases and J by 1 base, leaving a gap of 18 bases between them. The germline V gene encodes CDR1 MNHEY and CDR2 SMNVEV (reference sequence).

Sequencing was performed on peripheral blood mononuclear cells, taken 180 days after allogeneic stem cell transplant. Recombination linked TRBV27 to TRBJ1-2; TRBD1 is a possible D gene, resting on 5 matching bases. The clonotype was recovered from a female patient aged 45-65 years who had an allogeneic stem cell transplant from an unrelated donor, so the T cells may come from the graft donor. Some clones in this sample may be carry-over from other donors' samples. The DNA sequence is as follows: TGTGCCAGCAGTTTGACAGACCCGACCTTTAATAACTATGGCTACACCTTC. It specifies CASSLTDPTFNNYGYTF.